The 2 T cell receptor beta chains given below trace back to one sample, sequenced in a study of T cells in Graves' hyperthyroidism and ophthalmopathy. The investigators amplified TCR beta CDR3 regions from RNA transcripts. Carried out on the TCR CDR3, a first-round RT-PCR used the HTBI primer set. MiXCR was run by TCRdb on the multiplex PCR reads, yielding one entry per CDR3 protein. The sample carries about 350,000 distinct CDR3 sequences, about 18% recorded once. The sequencing input was blood. The source is a woman in her 30s with Graves' hyperthyroidism that later progressed to Graves' ophthalmopathy.

This clonotype was seen more than once but under ten times. V usage is TRBV6-1 and J usage is TRBJ2-7; possible D gene TRBD1, 6 bases. The germline gives CDR1 MNHNS, CDR2 SASEGT. This CDR3 has 14 amino acids. Trimming stripped 11 bases from V and 9 bases from J, with 26 bases between. This chain's CDR3 is CACSDRAYTGRQYF. DNA of the CDR3: TGTGCCTGCTCGGACAGAGCTTATACGGGAAGGCAGTACTTC.

This clonotype was observed many times. This sequence joins TRBV20-1 and TRBJ2-5, with TRBD1 matching 10 bases. CDR3 size: 14 residues. The germline V gene encodes CDR1 DFQATT and CDR2 SNEGSKA (reference sequence). V dropped 6 bases and J dropped 4; count of bases not matched to a gene: 8. The CDR3 DNA follows: TGCAGTGCACCTATGACAGGGGGCCGAGAGACCCAGTACTTC. It codes for CSAPMTGGRETQYF.